These 15 T cell receptor beta chains share one sample of origin, sequenced in a study of shared clonotypes between healthy human individuals. Sequenced by immunoSEQ multiplex PCR; TCRdb stores in-frame clones only, minus some. The sample includes approximately 1,500,000 clones, approximately 97% of them seen just once. Sequencing was carried out using naive CD4+ T cells sorted from blood. Subset given: CD45RA+ positively selected. The receptor source for this set is a man younger than 45 in good health.

The chain couples TRBV6-5 to TRBJ2-1; D is unclear. The ends were cut back, 6 bases at V and 9 bases at J, with 18 bases in the middle. This CDR3 is 14 amino acids long. CDR1 is MNHEY and CDR2 is SVGAGI in the germline V gene. CDR3 amino acids: CASSLYLGYGEQFF. The DNA for the CDR3 is TGTGCCAGCAGCCTCTACCTGGGGTACGGTGAGCAGTTCTTC.

V is TRBV5-1 and J is TRBJ1-3; D possibly corresponds to TRBD1 (5 bases). The V end was cut by 0 bases, the J end by 0 bases, with 10 bases between. Germline lookup yields CDR1 SGHRS and CDR2 YFSETQ. CDR3 length equals 16 residues. The CDR3 spells CASSLGGAGSGNTIYF. The CDR3 coding sequence is TGCGCCAGCAGCTTGGGAGGGGCAGGCTCTGGAAACACCATATATTTT.

The V gene is TRBV7-2, the J gene TRBJ2-7; 7 bases align to TRBD2. The CDR3 sequence is 14 residues long. The ends lost 5 bases at V and 6 bases at J; junction bases unmatched: 10. The germline gives CDR1 SGHTA, CDR2 FQGNSA. The CDR3: CASSLLTSVGEQYF. DNA of the CDR3: TGTGCCAGCAGCCTGCTTACTAGCGTCGGCGAGCAGTACTTC.

As to this clone: No DNA is shown, since the ends of the CDR3 on it are uncertain; the CDR3 is the one TCRdb lists. This rearrangement joins TRBV21-1 to TRBJ1-1; the DNA was not compared with TRBD1, the D call given in the table. TRBV21-1 is designated a pseudogene. Termini included, the CDR3 measures 23 amino acids. This CDR3 is CASSPDRVGRGTNSLSSDTEAFF.

The chain couples TRBV5-1 to TRBJ2-7; 11 bases map to TRBD2. The CDR3 has 17 amino acids. V lost 0 bases and J lost 4; bases outside the gene matches: 9. The germline V gene encodes CDR1 SGHRS and CDR2 YFSETQ. The CDR3 coding sequence is TGCGCCAGCAGCTTGGAAGGATCACTAGCGGGAGTTTACGAGCAGTACTTC. Protein sequence: CASSLEGSLAGVYEQYF.

Notes on this clone: The germline gene is not matched at one end of the junction; a read error may be the cause. The chain links TRBV30 to TRBJ1-2; TRBD1 is a possible D gene (6 bases). The CDR3 is made up of 8 amino acids. Per the germline V gene, CDR1 is GTSNPN and CDR2 is SVGIG (reference sequence). The CDR3 is CASTGRIF. CDR3 nucleotide sequence: TGTGCCTCAACAGGGCGGATCTTC.

The chain links TRBV27 to TRBJ2-7; TRBD1 matches at 7 bases. The junction had 2 bases not matched to a gene; V was cut back by 6 bases and J by 3 bases. The germline V gene has CDR1 MNHEY and CDR2 SMNVEV (reference sequence). This CDR3 contains 12 residues. CDR3 in amino acids: CASRDRFYEQYF. The CDR3 DNA follows: TGTGCCAGCAGGGACAGGTTCTACGAGCAGTACTTC.

The chain is built from TRBV7-6 and TRBJ2-7; the D is unclear. Germline V lookup: CDR1 SGHVS, CDR2 FNYEAQ. V was shortened by 1 base and J by 0 bases, with 7 bases between the two germline ends. The CDR3 runs to 14 residues. For the CDR3, the DNA is TGTGCCAGCAGCTTAGTTCAAGACTCCTACGAGCAGTACTTC. Its translation: CASSLVQDSYEQYF.

The chain links TRBV30 to TRBJ2-3; 8 bases agree with TRBD2. The CDR3 extends over 15 amino acids. V was pared by 3 bases and J by 7 bases, with 12 bases of the junction left unmatched. CDR1 is GTSNPN, CDR2 SVGIG, per germline (reference sequence). CDR3 sequence reads: CAWRVRGLEPNTQYF. The CDR3 DNA is TGTGCCTGGAGGGTCCGGGGACTAGAACCAAATACGCAGTATTTT.

Remarks on this clone: In the same sample, other DNA sequences code for this CDR3. The rearrangement links TRBV18 to TRBJ2-3; D uncertain. This CDR3 has 15 amino acids. V was clipped by 1 base and J by 0 bases, with 8 bases between them. Looked up from germline, CDR1 is KGHSH and CDR2 is LQKENI. CDR3 amino acids: CASSPQRTSTDTQYF. DNA of the CDR3: TGTGCCAGCTCACCACAGAGAACTAGCACAGATACGCAGTATTTT.

As to this clone: This specimen includes other DNA sequences encoding the same CDR3. This chain uses TRBV6-5 with TRBJ2-5; D is uncertain. V lost 1 base and J 5 bases, leaving 2 bases between the germline ends. Germline lookup yields CDR1 MNHEY and CDR2 SVGAGI. The CDR3 is made up of 11 amino acids. The DNA for the CDR3 is TGTGCCAGCAGTTACTTCGAGACCCAGTACTTC. As protein: CASSYFETQYF.

The V call is TRBV7-2, the J call TRBJ2-5; 9 bases align to TRBD2. This CDR3 is built from 14 residues. V gave up 3 bases and J gave up 4 bases; unmatched junction bases: 3. The germline gives CDR1 SGHTA, CDR2 FQGNSA. CDR3 sequence reads: CASSFSGSAETQYF. For the CDR3, the DNA is TGTGCCAGCAGCTTTAGCGGGAGCGCAGAGACCCAGTACTTC.

This chain links TRBV5-6 with TRBJ2-2; 9 nucleotides match TRBD1. With V trimmed by 1 base and J by 5 bases, 6 bases remained unmatched. The CDR3 contains 16 residues. Germline CDR1 reads SGHDT; CDR2 reads YYEEEE. The CDR3 DNA reads as TGTGCCAGCAGCTTGAGGGGACAGGGCTTTACCGGGGAGCTGTTTTTT. Encoded protein: CASSLRGQGFTGELFF.

This sequence joins TRBV4-1 and TRBJ1-1; D is undetermined. CDR3 length equals 15 residues. V lost 0 bases and J 0 bases, leaving 8 bases between the germline ends. Germline V gene sequence: CDR1 MGHRA, CDR2 YSYEKL. This chain's CDR3 is CASSQEPAMNTEAFF. The CDR3 DNA reads as TGCGCCAGCAGCCAAGAACCAGCCATGAACACTGAAGCTTTCTTT.

V gene TRBV27 combines with J gene TRBJ2-2, with D hard to call. Germline assignment: CDR1 MNHEY and CDR2 SMNVEV (reference sequence). V was clipped by 3 bases and J by 4 bases, with 9 bases between them. CDR3 length equals 14 residues. CDR3 coding DNA: TGTGCCAGCAGTTTGTCACAGATCACCGGGGAGCTGTTTTTT. It is translated as CASSLSQITGELFF.